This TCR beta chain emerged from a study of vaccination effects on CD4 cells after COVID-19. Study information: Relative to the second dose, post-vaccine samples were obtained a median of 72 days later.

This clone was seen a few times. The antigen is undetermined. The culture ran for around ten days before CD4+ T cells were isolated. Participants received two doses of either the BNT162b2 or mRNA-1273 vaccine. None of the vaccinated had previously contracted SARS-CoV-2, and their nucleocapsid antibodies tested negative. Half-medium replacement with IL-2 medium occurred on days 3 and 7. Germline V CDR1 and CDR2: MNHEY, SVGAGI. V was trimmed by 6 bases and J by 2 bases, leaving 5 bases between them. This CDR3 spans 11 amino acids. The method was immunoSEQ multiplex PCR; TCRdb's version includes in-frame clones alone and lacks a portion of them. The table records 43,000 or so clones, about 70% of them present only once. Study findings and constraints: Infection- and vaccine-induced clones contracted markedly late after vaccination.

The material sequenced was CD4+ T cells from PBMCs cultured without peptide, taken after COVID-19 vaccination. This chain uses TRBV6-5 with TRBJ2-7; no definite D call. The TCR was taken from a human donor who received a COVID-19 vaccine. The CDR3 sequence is CASSRTYEQYF. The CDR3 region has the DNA TGTGCCAGCAGCCGGACCTACGAGCAGTACTTC.